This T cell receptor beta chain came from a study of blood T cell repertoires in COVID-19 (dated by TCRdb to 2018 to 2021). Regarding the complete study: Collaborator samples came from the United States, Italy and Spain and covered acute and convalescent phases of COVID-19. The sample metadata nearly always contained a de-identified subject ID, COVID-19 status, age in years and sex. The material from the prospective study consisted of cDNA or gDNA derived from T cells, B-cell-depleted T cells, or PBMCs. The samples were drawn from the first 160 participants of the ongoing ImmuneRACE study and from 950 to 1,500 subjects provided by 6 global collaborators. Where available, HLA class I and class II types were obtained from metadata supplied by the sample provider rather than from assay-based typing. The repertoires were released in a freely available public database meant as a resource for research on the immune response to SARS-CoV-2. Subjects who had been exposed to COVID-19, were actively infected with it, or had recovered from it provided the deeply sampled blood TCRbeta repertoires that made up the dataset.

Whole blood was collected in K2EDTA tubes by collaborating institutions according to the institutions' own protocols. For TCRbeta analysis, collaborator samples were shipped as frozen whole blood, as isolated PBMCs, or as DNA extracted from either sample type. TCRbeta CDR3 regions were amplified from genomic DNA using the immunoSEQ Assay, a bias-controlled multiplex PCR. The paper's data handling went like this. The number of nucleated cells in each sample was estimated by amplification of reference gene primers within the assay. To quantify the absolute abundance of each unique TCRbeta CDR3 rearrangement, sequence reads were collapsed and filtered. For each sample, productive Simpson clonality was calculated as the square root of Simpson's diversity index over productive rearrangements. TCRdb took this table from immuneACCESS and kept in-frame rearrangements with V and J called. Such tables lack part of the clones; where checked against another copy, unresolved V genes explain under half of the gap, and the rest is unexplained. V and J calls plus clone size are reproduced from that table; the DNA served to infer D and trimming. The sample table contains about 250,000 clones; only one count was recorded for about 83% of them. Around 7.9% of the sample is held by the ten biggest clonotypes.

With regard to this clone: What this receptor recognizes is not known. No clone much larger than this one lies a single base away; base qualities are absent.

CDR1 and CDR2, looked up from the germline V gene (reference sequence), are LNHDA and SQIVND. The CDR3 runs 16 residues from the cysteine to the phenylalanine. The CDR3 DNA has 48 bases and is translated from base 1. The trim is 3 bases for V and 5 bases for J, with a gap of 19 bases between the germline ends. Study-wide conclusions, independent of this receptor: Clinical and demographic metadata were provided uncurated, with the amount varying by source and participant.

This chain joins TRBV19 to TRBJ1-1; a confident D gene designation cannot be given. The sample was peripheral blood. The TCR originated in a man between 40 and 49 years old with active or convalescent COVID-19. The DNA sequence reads TGTGCCAGTAGTATTTCGGTCTCCGGCGGGGAGACTGAAGCTTTCTTT. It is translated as CASSISVSGGETEAFF.